Presented here are 2 T cell receptor beta chains from one specimen sequenced in a study of T cells in narcolepsy (dated by TCRdb to 2016 to 2019). Library preparation was by the immunoSEQ multiplex PCR assay. TCRdb holds this immuneACCESS table with in-frame rearrangements only. Some clones are missing; in checked studies, unresolved V genes explain under half, and the rest has no known cause. The sample table holds 27,000 or so clones, of which about 90% were seen once. The leading ten clones occupy around 0.89% of the sample. The sequencing sample was made of memory (CD45RA-) CD4+ T cells from blood. Taken with the paper, the label for cell subset or site translates to: memory T cells sorted ex vivo from peripheral blood. The receptors come from a human donor in good health.

This sequence joins TRBV7-9 and TRBJ2-7; D gene unclear. This CDR3 has 11 amino acids. Trimming removed 1 base at V and 4 bases at J, with 2 bases between. Germline CDR1 reads SEHNR; CDR2 reads FQNEAQ (reference sequence). CDR3 coding DNA: TGTGCCAGCAGCTTAGTTTACGAGCAGTACTTC. This sequence encodes CASSLVYEQYF.

In its sample, this clone was seen once. The chain has TRBV2 and TRBJ2-1; TRBD2 is a possible D gene (6 bases). Germline V lookup: CDR1 SNHLY, CDR2 FYNNEI. This CDR3 region has 14 residues. The ends were cut back, 4 bases at V and 9 bases at J, with 16 bases in the middle. For the CDR3, the DNA is TGTGCCAGCAGTGGAGACGAGCGGGCCGGTGAGCAGTTCTTC. Amino acids: CASSGDERAGEQFF.